Below, 15 T cell receptor beta chains from the same sample are listed, as sequenced in a study of technical replicates of blood from a few donors. Libraries were prepared by immunoSEQ multiplex PCR; TCRdb keeps only in-frame clonotypes and omits some of them. This sample has more than 90,000 clones, with approximately 95% found just once. The sequenced sample was T cells isolated from PBMCs. Receptor source: a human donor in good health.

The chain employs TRBV9 and TRBJ1-4; D remains ambiguous. Germline V gene sequence: CDR1 SGDLS, CDR2 YYNGEE. The CDR3 is 18 amino acids. Deletions cut 0 bases from V and 2 bases from J, with 17 bases between. DNA for the CDR3: TGTGCCAGCAGCGTAGGACTCCGGGAATACGGGACTAATGAAAAACTGTTTTTT. This gives the protein CASSVGLREYGTNEKLFF.

This clone was found once. This chain links TRBV19 with TRBJ1-2, with 7 bases lining up with TRBD1. The CDR3 contains 15 residues. Trimming at V came to 4 bases and at J to 7 bases, leaving 12 bases not matched to a gene. In germline, CDR1 is LNHDA, CDR2 SQIVND (reference sequence). The CDR3 sequence is CASSTGQAVVSGYTF. CDR3 DNA sequence: TGTGCCAGTAGTACAGGACAGGCCGTAGTATCTGGCTACACCTTC.

The chain combines TRBV6-5 with TRBJ2-7; tentatively, D is TRBD1 (6 bases). Germline loops: CDR1 MNHEY, CDR2 SVGAGI. The V and J ends lost 6 bases and 4 bases respectively, with 19 bases between them. This CDR3 has 15 residues. This chain's CDR3 is CASSRSHEQGYEQYF. The CDR3 DNA follows: TGTGCCAGCAGCAGATCGCACGAACAGGGTTACGAGCAGTACTTC.

The chain combines TRBV5-1 with TRBJ1-1; 8 nucleotides line up with TRBD1. Germline V gives CDR1 SGHRS, CDR2 YFSETQ. The CDR3 length is 14 residues. V dropped 4 bases and J dropped 4; count of bases not matched to a gene: 6. CDR3 nucleotides: TGCGCCAGCAGCCTGGGACAGGACAGCACTGAAGCTTTCTTT. It codes for CASSLGQDSTEAFF.

This clone was seen only once. The genes are TRBV30 and TRBJ1-1; D possibly corresponds to TRBD1 (5 bases). The CDR3 spans 15 residues. Germline V CDR1 and CDR2: GTSNPN, SVGIG (reference sequence). With 5 bases removed from V and 4 bases from J, the gap between germline ends came to 20 bases. The CDR3 region is CAWQVESREGTEAFF. For the CDR3, the DNA is TGTGCCTGGCAGGTAGAAAGCAGGGAAGGCACTGAAGCTTTCTTT.

This sequence joins TRBV5-6 and TRBJ2-1; 10 bases line up with TRBD2. This CDR3 spans 13 amino acids. J was trimmed by 14 bases and V by 3 bases; bases with no gene match: 8. Germline V lookup: CDR1 SGHDT, CDR2 YYEEEE. The CDR3 DNA sequence: TGTGCCAGCAGCTGGGAGCGGGAGGGAGAGAAGTTCTTC. Amino acids: CASSWEREGEKFF.

This sequence joins TRBV29-1 and TRBJ1-2; D not resolved. Germline CDR1 and CDR2: SQVTM and ANQGSEA. This CDR3 comprises 11 residues. Trimming removed 5 bases at V and 3 bases at J, with 7 bases between. The CDR3 sequence is CSVLVDYGYTF. The CDR3 region has the DNA TGCAGCGTTCTTGTCGACTATGGCTACACCTTC.

The chain carries TRBV9 and TRBJ2-1; 10 bases agree with TRBD2. Trimming removed 0 bases from V and 9 bases from J; junction bases left unmatched: 6. This CDR3 has 15 residues. In germline, CDR1 is SGDLS, CDR2 YYNGEE. In nucleotides, the CDR3 is TGTGCCAGCAGCGTAGCTAGCGGGAGCTCGGGTGAGCAGTTCTTC. It specifies CASSVASGSSGEQFF.

This sequence joins TRBV7-3 and TRBJ2-1; 9 bases match TRBD1. V lost 5 bases to trimming and J lost 4 bases; unmatched junction nucleotides: 6. The CDR3 runs 15 residues. Per the germline V gene, CDR1 is SGHTA and CDR2 is FQGTGA. The CDR3 sequence: CASSPRTGDYNEQFF. The DNA of the CDR3 is TGTGCCAGCAGCCCCAGGACAGGGGATTACAATGAGCAGTTCTTC.

V and J are TRBV29-1 and TRBJ1-1, with D tentatively TRBD1 (5 bases). Germline V lookup: CDR1 SQVTM, CDR2 ANQGSEA. The CDR3 contains 13 residues. V lost 8 bases to trimming and J lost 1 base, with 14 bases between them. The CDR3 here is CSFPTAGNTEAFF. CDR3 sequence (DNA): TGCAGCTTTCCGACAGCGGGGAACACTGAAGCTTTCTTT.

The rearrangement joins TRBV19 to TRBJ1-5, with D hard to call. Trimming removed 3 bases from V and 7 bases from J, with 16 bases in between. The CDR3 consists of 15 residues. Per the germline V gene, CDR1 is LNHDA and CDR2 is SQIVND (reference sequence). The CDR3 region has the DNA TGTGCCAGTAGTATCTTTGCGGGAAATCGGCAGCCCCAGCATTTT. It encodes CASSIFAGNRQPQHF.

V gene TRBV4-3 combines with J gene TRBJ2-1; 9 bases are a match to TRBD2. The germline V gene has CDR1 LGHNA and CDR2 YSLEER. The ends lost 0 bases at V and 3 bases at J; junction bases unmatched: 6. The CDR3 contains 17 residues. CDR3 loop: CASSQDQQTSGYNEQFF. The CDR3 DNA is TGCGCCAGCAGCCAAGATCAGCAGACTAGCGGCTACAATGAGCAGTTCTTC.

This clone occurred once. This chain joins TRBV19 and TRBJ1-1, with D possibly TRBD1 on 6 matching bases. The V end lost 0 bases, the J end lost 3 bases, and 11 bases lay between the germline ends. Germline V CDR1 and CDR2: LNHDA, SQIVND (reference sequence). The CDR3 loop spans 15 amino acids. CDR3 bases: TGTGCCAGTAGTATAGATCTCGAGGGGGACACTGAAGCTTTCTTT. Residues: CASSIDLEGDTEAFF.

This chain links TRBV5-1 with TRBJ2-2; 8 bases map to TRBD2. Unmatched junction bases numbered 7, after V lost 8 bases and J lost 7 bases. Germline loops: CDR1 SGHRS, CDR2 YFSETQ. This CDR3 has 13 residues. Here the CDR3 DNA reads TGCGCCAGTAGCGGGACAATGGGCGGGGAGCTGTTTTTT. As protein: CASSGTMGGELFF.

The chain uses TRBV2 and TRBJ2-1; 7 positions agree with TRBD2. Trimming removed 7 bases from V and 6 bases from J; junction bases left unmatched: 12. The V gene's germline CDR1 is SNHLY and CDR2 FYNNEI. This CDR3 region has 15 residues. The CDR3 DNA reads TGTGCCAGCACCCTCCAGGCGGGAGTCCTCAATGAGCAGTTCTTC. Residues: CASTLQAGVLNEQFF.